These 26 T cell receptor beta chains came from one sample sequenced in a study of T cells in Graves' hyperthyroidism and ophthalmopathy. Template material for amplifying TCR beta CDR3 regions consisted of RNA transcripts. First-round RT-PCR targeting the TCR CDR3 was performed with the HTBI primer set. TCRdb reprocessed the multiplex PCR reads with MiXCR, giving one entry per CDR3 protein. The sample consists of about 840,000 distinct CDR3 sequences, 38% of them appearing once. Sequenced material: blood. Source of these receptors: a man between 18 and 29 years old with Graves' hyperthyroidism.

This clonotype has ten or more counts. This chain links TRBV2 with TRBJ1-2, with TRBD1 matching 8 bases. This CDR3 spans 12 amino acids. Germline values: CDR1 SNHLY, CDR2 FYNNEI. Trimming removed 10 bases from V and 2 bases from J; junction bases left unmatched: 3. This CDR3 is CATQGANYGYTF. Written as DNA, the CDR3 is TGTGCCACCCAGGGGGCAAACTATGGCTACACCTTC.

Comments on this clonotype: The germline gene is not matched at one end of the junction; a read error may be the cause. The genes are TRBV10-3 and TRBJ1-2; 10 bases line up with TRBD1. Germline V gene sequence: CDR1 ENHRY, CDR2 SYGVKD. CDR3 length: 18 residues. The CDR3 loop reads CASSPGQGRGGLNYGYTF. The CDR3 DNA reads TGTGCCAGCAGTCCGGGACAGGGGAGGGGAGGCCTTAACTATGGCTACACCTTC.

The V call is TRBV29-1, the J call TRBJ1-5; no clear D gene. V was trimmed by 3 bases and J by 11 bases, leaving 8 bases between them. This CDR3 contains 10 residues. Germline V gene lookup returns CDR1 SQVTM and CDR2 ANQGSEA. The chain's CDR3 is CSVEKETQHF. CDR3 nucleotides: TGCAGCGTTGAGAAAGAGACCCAGCATTTT.

The chain recombines TRBV4-1 with TRBJ1-1; D remains ambiguous. Germline CDR1 and CDR2: MGHRA and YSYEKL. CDR3 size: 18 residues. The V end was cut by 0 bases, the J end by 3 bases, with 20 bases between. CDR3: CASSQDEASLGWDTEAFF. CDR3 bases: TGCGCCAGCAGCCAAGATGAGGCCAGCTTGGGCTGGGACACTGAAGCTTTCTTT.

As for this clonotype: The junction does not match germline at one end; this may be a read error. The gene calls are TRBV10-3 and TRBJ1-5; D possibly corresponds to TRBD1 (5 bases). Germline values: CDR1 ENHRY, CDR2 SYGVKD. The CDR3 spans 14 residues. CDR3 amino acids: CASSWGVSNQPQHF. The CDR3 nucleotides are TGTGCCAGCAGTTGGGGGGTCAGCAATCAGCCCCAGCATTTT.

This clonotype has more than one count but fewer than ten. The gene calls are TRBV7-9 and TRBJ2-7, with 10 bases lining up with TRBD1. CDR1 and CDR2 from the germline V gene are SEHNR and FQNEAQ (reference sequence). The CDR3 length is 15 residues. V lost 5 bases, J lost 5 bases, and 9 bases stayed unmatched. This CDR3 is CASSLPGQGINEQYF. Written as DNA, the CDR3 is TGTGCCAGCAGCCTACCGGGACAGGGGATCAACGAGCAGTACTTC.

CDR3 sequence (DNA): TGTGCCACCATCGAACAGGGGGCGCACCAAGAGACCCAGTACTTC. This gives the protein CATIEQGAHQETQYF. This rearrangement joins TRBV2 to TRBJ2-5, with 9 nucleotides matching TRBD1. This CDR3 has 15 residues. V was clipped by 10 bases and J by 0 bases; unmatched bases: 9. The germline CDR1 and CDR2 sequences are SNHLY and FYNNEI.

This clonotype was recorded at least ten times. The chain employs TRBV10-3 and TRBJ1-3; 9 bases fit TRBD1. This CDR3 has 17 amino acids. Losses at the gene ends were 0 bases for V and 0 bases for J; bases not matched to a gene: 3. The V gene's germline CDR1 is ENHRY and CDR2 SYGVKD. CDR3 coding DNA: TGTGCCATCAGTGAGTCCGGACAGGGGAACTCTGGAAACACCATATATTTT. It codes for CAISESGQGNSGNTIYF.

The chain carries TRBV11-2 and TRBJ1-6; TRBD1 matches 8 bases. The length of the CDR3 is 19 residues. J gave up 7 bases and V 5 bases, and 19 bases lay outside the gene matches. Germline lookup yields CDR1 SGHAT and CDR2 FQNNGV. The CDR3 spells CASSKGQALNTGENSPLHF. DNA for the CDR3: TGTGCCAGCAGCAAGGGACAGGCGTTAAACACCGGGGAAAATTCACCCCTCCACTTT.

This clonotype was seen at least ten times. This rearrangement joins TRBV9 to TRBJ1-1; tentatively, D is TRBD1 (5 bases). V shed 1 base and J shed 1 base, with 8 bases lying between them. In germline, CDR1 is SGDLS, CDR2 YYNGEE. The CDR3 has 14 residues. The CDR3 nucleotides are TGTGCCAGCAGCGTAACAGGACCGAACACTGAAGCTTTCTTT. Translated, it gives CASSVTGPNTEAFF.

The chain is built from TRBV6-5 and TRBJ1-5, with D unresolved. The CDR3 loop spans 13 amino acids. Trimming removed 0 bases from V and 7 bases from J, with 7 bases in between. Looked up from germline, CDR1 is MNHEY and CDR2 is SVGAGI. The CDR3 DNA is TGTGCCAGCAGTTACTCCGGGGTCCAGCCCCAGCATTTT. Translation: CASSYSGVQPQHF.

The table lists this clonotype with many counts. The V gene is TRBV20-1, the J gene TRBJ1-4, with unresolved D. The CDR3 consists of 11 residues. In germline, CDR1 is DFQATT, CDR2 SNEGSKA (reference sequence). Trimming removed 0 bases from V and 8 bases from J, with 4 bases in between. For the CDR3, the DNA is TGCAGTGCTAGAGAGGTGGAAAAACTGTTTTTT. This sequence encodes CSAREVEKLFF.

This rearrangement joins TRBV12-3 or TRBV12-4 to TRBJ1-2, with TRBD1 identical over 7 bases. The CDR3 sequence is 15 residues long. The V segment lost 4 bases and the J segment 5 bases; nucleotides outside the gene matches: 10. For the CDR3, the DNA is TGTGCCAGCAGTTCGGAGGGACAGTTTTCTTATGGCTACACCTTC. Its protein is CASSSEGQFSYGYTF.

CDR3 coding DNA: TGTGCCAGCAGCGCCCGGACAGGAGATAATCAGCCCCAGCATTTT. Translation gives CASSARTGDNQPQHF. The chain joins TRBV7-9 to TRBJ1-5, with TRBD1 identical over 7 bases. Germline V lookup: CDR1 SEHNR, CDR2 FQNEAQ (reference sequence). With V trimmed by 5 bases and J by 4 bases, 8 bases remained unmatched. The CDR3 length is 15 residues.

The chain links TRBV7-3 to TRBJ2-5; TRBD1 matches at 10 bases. The CDR3 is made up of 16 amino acids. The J segment lost 5 bases and the V segment lost 5 bases, leaving 11 bases of the junction unmatched. Germline V gene lookup returns CDR1 SGHTA and CDR2 FQGTGA. The CDR3 here is CASSPGTGDTGETQYF. The DNA for the CDR3 is TGTGCCAGCAGCCCCGGGACAGGGGACACCGGGGAGACCCAGTACTTC.

On this clonotype: The junction and the germline gene differ at one end; a read error may be behind it. The gene calls are TRBV28 and TRBJ1-1, with TRBD1 as a possible D gene (6 bases). The germline CDR1 and CDR2 sequences are MDHEN and SYDVKM. The CDR3 length is 10 residues. The CDR3 sequence: CASRGAEVTF. The CDR3 DNA follows: TGTGCCAGCAGGGGGGCCGAAGTCACCTTT. Full variable domain (rest looked up from reference TRBV28 and TRBJ1-1): DVKVTQSSRYLVKRTGEKVFLECVQDMDHENMFWYRQDPGLGLRLIYFSYDVKMKEKGDIPEGYSVSREKKERFSLILESASTNQTSMYLCASRGAEVTFGQGTRLTVV.

This clonotype was recorded once. The junction departs from the called germline gene at one end, perhaps through a read error. The J gene is TRBJ2-6, the V gene TRBV7-9, with a possible D match to TRBD2 (5 bases). Germline lookup yields CDR1 SEHNR and CDR2 FQNEAQ (reference sequence). There are 18 residues in the CDR3. This CDR3 is CASSQEVIAEAGANVLTF. CDR3 nucleotides: TGCGCCAGCAGCCAAGAGGTCATTGCGGAGGCTGGGGCCAACGTCCTGACTTTC.

This sequence joins TRBV7-9 and TRBJ2-5; D unclear. Germline CDR1 is SEHNR and CDR2 is FQNEAQ (reference sequence). Trimming stripped 5 bases from V and 3 bases from J, with 13 bases between. The CDR3 totals 14 residues. The CDR3, as DNA: TGTGCCAGCAGCAGAACTTTCGGAAAAGAGACCCAGTACTTC. This gives the protein CASSRTFGKETQYF. Looking up the rest from reference TRBV7-9 and TRBJ2-5 gives the full variable domain: DTGVSQNPRHKITKRGQNVTFRCDPISEHNRLYWYRQTLGQGPEFLTYFQNEAQLEKSRLLSDRFSAERPKGSFSTLEIQRTEQGDSAMYLCASSRTFGKETQYFGPGTRLLVL.

This clonotype was counted at least ten times. The genes are TRBV7-2 and TRBJ1-6; 9 nucleotides line up with TRBD1. Looked up from germline, CDR1 is SGHTA and CDR2 is FQGNSA. Trimming cost V 1 base and J 10 bases; bases outside gene matches: 8. This CDR3 contains 16 residues. This CDR3 is CASSLVGDRAGSPLHF. The CDR3 DNA sequence: TGTGCCAGCAGCTTAGTGGGGGACAGGGCTGGCTCACCCCTCCACTTT. Combining the CDR3 with reference TRBV7-2 and TRBJ1-6 gives the whole variable domain GAGVSQSPSNKVTEKGKDVELRCDPISGHTALYWYRQSLGQGLEFLIYFQGNSAPDKSGLPSDRFSAERTGGSVSTLTIQRTQQEDSAVYLCASSLVGDRAGSPLHFGNGTRLTVT.

In its sample, this clonotype was seen once. The chain couples TRBV9 to TRBJ2-3; 12 bases align to TRBD2. This CDR3 is 16 amino acids long. The trim removed 0 bases at V and 4 bases at J, leaving 3 bases unmatched. In germline, CDR1 is SGDLS, CDR2 YYNGEE. In DNA form, the CDR3 reads TGTGCCAGCAGCGTAGCGGCTAGCGGGGGGGCAGATACGCAGTATTTT. The encoded protein is CASSVAASGGADTQYF.

In its sample, this clonotype was seen many times. The chain links TRBV25-1 to TRBJ2-5, with D hard to call. With 2 bases removed from V and 1 base from J, the gap between germline ends came to 8 bases. The CDR3 spans 14 residues. Germline-derived CDR1 and CDR2 are MGHDK and SYGVNS. This CDR3 is CASSEPETQETQYF. The CDR3 nucleotides read TGTGCCAGCAGTGAACCAGAAACCCAAGAGACCCAGTACTTC. Full variable domain (outside the CDR3, taken from reference TRBV25-1 and TRBJ2-5): EADIYQTPRYLVIGTGKKITLECSQTMGHDKMYWYQQDPGMELHLIHYSYGVNSTEKGDLSSESTVSRIRTEHFPLTLESARPSHTSQYLCASSEPETQETQYFGPGTRLLVL.

Concerning this clonotype itself: Mismatch with germline at one junction end may stem from a read error. The V and J genes are TRBV24-1 and TRBJ2-7, with 8 bases that match TRBD1. CDR3 length equals 12 residues. Germline V CDR1 and CDR2: KGHDR, SFDVKD. The CDR3 spells CATKYRGYGQYF. CDR3 DNA sequence: TGTGCCACTAAATACAGGGGGTACGGGCAGTACTTC.

CDR3 amino acids: CSVSGDGRSYTF. Written as DNA, the CDR3 is TGCAGCGTTTCGGGGGACGGGAGGTCCTACACCTTC. The V and J genes are TRBV29-1 and TRBJ1-2; perhaps TRBD1 as D (5 bases). CDR3 length: 12 amino acids. V dropped 5 bases and J dropped 10 bases, with 17 bases sitting between them. Per the germline V gene, CDR1 is SQVTM and CDR2 is ANQGSEA. Variable domain in full (rest from reference TRBV29-1 and TRBJ1-2): SAVISQKPSRDICQRGTSLTIQCQVDSQVTMMFWYRQQPGQSLTLIATANQGSEATYESGFVIDKFPISRPNLTFSTLTVSNMSPEDSSIYLCSVSGDGRSYTFGSGTRLTVV.

Of note for this clonotype: The CDR3 ends on some other residue instead of the conserved phenylalanine or tryptophan, so this is likely a read error. The DNA is left out, because the CDR3 cannot be placed on it with certainty; the CDR3 is given as TCRdb lists it. The rearrangement links TRBV2 to TRBJ1-6. Germline lookup yields CDR1 SNHLY and CDR2 FYNNEI. The CDR3 has 11 residues if both end residues are counted. The CDR3 here is CASSEALYPEP.

This clonotype was detected many times. V and J are TRBV7-9 and TRBJ1-1; 8 bases match TRBD1. Germline-derived CDR1 and CDR2 are SEHNR and FQNEAQ (reference sequence). V was pared by 6 bases and J by 4 bases, with 10 bases of the junction left unmatched. CDR3 length equals 15 residues. The CDR3 here is CASSWTGQGSTEAFF. CDR3 in DNA: TGTGCCAGCAGTTGGACAGGGCAGGGAAGCACTGAAGCTTTCTTT.

The table lists this clonotype with a few counts. The CDR3 loop is CASGQGSTYNSPLHF. The CDR3 bases are TGTGCCAGCGGCCAGGGGAGCACCTATAATTCACCCCTCCACTTT. The rearrangement joins TRBV2 to TRBJ1-6; D is perhaps TRBD1 (6 bases). Germline loops: CDR1 SNHLY, CDR2 FYNNEI. The CDR3 consists of 15 residues. Trimming removed 8 bases from V and 2 bases from J, with 13 bases in between. Variable domain in full (rest from reference TRBV2 and TRBJ1-6): EPEVTQTPSHQVTQMGQEVILRCVPISNHLYFYWYRQILGQKVEFLVSFYNNEISEKSEIFDDQFSVERPDGSNFTLKIRSTKLEDSAMYFCASGQGSTYNSPLHFGNGTRLTVT.